This T cell receptor beta chain is drawn from a study of glioma-infiltrating T cells after dendritic cell vaccination. The protocol was immunoSEQ multiplex PCR, while the TCRdb copy is restricted to in-frame clones and leaves out a portion. The sample records about 96,000 clones, around three quarters being singletons. No glioblastoma patient carried an isocitrate dehydrogenase mutation. The ends were cut back, 5 bases at V and 3 bases at J, with 7 bases in the middle. CDR3 size: 12 residues. Per germline, CDR1 MDHEN and CDR2 SYDVKM. The specimen comprised blood, sampled before dendritic cell vaccination. The gene calls are TRBV28 and TRBJ1-2; D gene uncertain. The clonotype originates from a human donor with glioblastoma. CDR3 in DNA: TGTGCCAGCAGTGTAGCCGACTATGGCTACACCTTC. Protein product: CASSVADYGYTF.